This TCR beta chain was identified in a study of T cell changes during pregnancy in multiple sclerosis (dated by TCRdb to between 2018 and 2020). In the study overall: In women with multiple sclerosis, the researchers looked at how the T cell repertoire shifted as pregnancy progressed.

Library method: the immunoSEQ multiplex PCR assay. The table comes from immuneACCESS by way of TCRdb, which keeps in-frame sequences with V and J called. Part of the clones is missing from these tables; in studies checked, under half for an unresolved V gene and the rest for unknown reasons. In this sample the table shows tens of thousands of clones, 93% of which occur a single time. The top ten clonotypes cover around 2.5% of the sample. The table lists this clone with a few counts. Its antigen is still unknown. Base-call qualities are not available, and no considerably larger clone is one nucleotide away. The CDR3 spans 13 residues, from the cysteine through the phenylalanine. Only the CDR3 portion is preserved as DNA: 39 bases, with reading frame beginning at the first base. CDR1 and CDR2 were assigned from the germline V gene as SQVTM and ANQGSEA. Trimming removed 4 bases from V and 1 base from J, leaving 10 bases between the germline ends.

Source: CD8+ T cells from peripheral blood mononuclear cells, taken in the third trimester of pregnancy. The receptor was isolated from a female donor with multiple sclerosis, enrolled in a pregnancy study. The chain was built from TRBV29-1 and TRBJ1-1; the D segment cannot be called with confidence. The sequenced DNA is TGCAGCGTTGTTGACTGGAAGAACACTGAAGCTTTCTTT. Its amino acids are CSVVDWKNTEAFF.